The 5 T cell receptor beta chains given below trace back to one sample, sequenced in a study of blood T cells in healthy people across ages. A second PCR of 7 to 11 cycles used a sample-barcoded 5' primer and a J-beta primer mix. TCRdb fed the 5' RACE reads into MiXCR, producing one record per CDR3 protein. Of some 1,000,000 distinct CDR3 sequences listed, approximately 25% are singletons. A further study also used this sample, focusing on T cells of mothers and their children.

Sequenced: blood. These receptors all stem from a girl aged 2-10 years in good health.

The V call is TRBV12-3 or TRBV12-4, the J call TRBJ2-3, with D maybe TRBD2 (5 bases). There are 15 residues in the CDR3. The V end was cut by 6 bases, the J end by 4 bases, with 17 bases between. The CDR3 region is CASSPGISDPDTQYF. The CDR3 nucleotides read TGTGCCAGCAGCCCCGGGATCTCAGACCCAGATACGCAGTATTTT.

The chain combines TRBV7-2 with TRBJ2-2, with 7 nucleotides matching TRBD2. CDR1 is SGHTA and CDR2 is FQGNSA in the germline V gene. The V segment lost 3 bases and the J segment 7 bases; nucleotides outside the gene matches: 5. The CDR3 is made up of 14 amino acids. CDR3 in amino acids: CASSFRTSSGELFF. The CDR3 DNA follows: TGTGCCAGCAGCTTCCGGACTAGTAGCGGGGAGCTGTTTTTT.

The chain is built from TRBV29-1 and TRBJ2-5; D is perhaps TRBD2 (6 bases). The ends were cut back, 3 bases at V and 0 bases at J, with 23 bases in the middle. The CDR3 length is 18 residues. Germline V gene lookup returns CDR1 SQVTM and CDR2 ANQGSEA. The CDR3 sequence: CSVEDTSYGDWYQETQYF. The CDR3, as DNA: TGCAGCGTTGAGGATACTTCATACGGGGACTGGTACCAAGAGACCCAGTACTTC.

This chain joins TRBV6-5 and TRBJ1-2, with 7 bases identical to TRBD1. The CDR3 spans 12 residues. Germline values: CDR1 MNHEY, CDR2 SVGAGI. The V segment lost 10 bases and the J segment 6 bases; nucleotides outside the gene matches: 8. The CDR3 here is CATVQGLNGYTF. In nucleotides, the CDR3 is TGTGCCACGGTACAGGGGCTAAATGGCTACACCTTC.

This clonotype was seen many times. The rearrangement uses TRBV28 and TRBJ2-5; TRBD2 agrees at 7 bases. The end of the DNA fits TRBJ2-7 better, so the J call may be wrong. The CDR3 contains 14 residues. Per the germline V gene, CDR1 is MDHEN and CDR2 is SYDVKM. The CDR3 nucleotides read TGTGCCAGCAGTTACCTAACTGGGACTAACGAGCAGTACTTC. Translation: CASSYLTGTNEQYF.